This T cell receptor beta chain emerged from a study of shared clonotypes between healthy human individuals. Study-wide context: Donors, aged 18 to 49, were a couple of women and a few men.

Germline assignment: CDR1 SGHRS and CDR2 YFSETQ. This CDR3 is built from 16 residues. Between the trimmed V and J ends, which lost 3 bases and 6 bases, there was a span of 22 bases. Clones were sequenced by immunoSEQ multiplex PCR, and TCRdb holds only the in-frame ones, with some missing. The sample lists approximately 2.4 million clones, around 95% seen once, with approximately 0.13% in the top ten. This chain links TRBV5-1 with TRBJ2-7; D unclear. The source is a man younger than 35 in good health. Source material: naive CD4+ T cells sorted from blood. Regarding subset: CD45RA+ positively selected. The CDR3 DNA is TGCGCCAGCAGCTCGATTGGTTACGGCACAGCCGGCGAGCAGTACTTC. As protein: CASSSIGYGTAGEQYF.